These T cell receptor beta chains were read from a single sample in a study of CD8+ T cells in alopecia areata. Assay: immunoSEQ multiplex PCR; the TCRdb copy retains only in-frame clones and omits some. The sample includes more than 95,000 clones, approximately 58% seen only once; the top ten take 2.8%. The sample taken for sequencing was CD4+ T cells sorted from blood. The source of these receptors is a human donor in good health. Each CDR3 is given with its conserved first and last residue. Fields, in order: CDR3 protein, CDR3 DNA, clone size, V gene, D gene, J gene. A D gene is named only where the DNA matches it firmly. Where a row states a size, it is once, few, many or the class of an expanded clone; other rows omit it.

cdr3_aa: CASSYSKNTEAFF; cdr3_nt: TGTGCCTCCAGCTACAGCAAGAACACTGAAGCTTTCTTT; clone_size: NA; v_call: TRBV6-5; d_call: NA; j_call: TRBJ1-1
cdr3_aa: CASRPGQGAGNQPQHF; cdr3_nt: TGTGCCAGTAGACCTGGACAGGGGGCCGGCAATCAGCCCCAGCATTTT; clone_size: NA; v_call: TRBV19; d_call: TRBD1; j_call: TRBJ1-5
cdr3_aa: CAWSVRGQPQHF; cdr3_nt: TGTGCCTGGAGTGTTCGGGGTCAGCCCCAGCATTTT; clone_size: NA; v_call: TRBV30; d_call: NA; j_call: TRBJ1-5
cdr3_aa: CASSLVSSPPEAFF; cdr3_nt: TGCGCCAGCAGCTTGGTCTCGTCTCCGCCTGAAGCTTTCTTT; clone_size: few; v_call: TRBV5-1; d_call: NA; j_call: TRBJ1-1
cdr3_aa: CASGSSGNTIYF; cdr3_nt: TGTGCCAGCGGAAGCTCTGGAAACACCATATATTTT; clone_size: NA; v_call: TRBV6-1; d_call: NA; j_call: TRBJ1-3
cdr3_aa: CASSQGRDYGYTF; cdr3_nt: TGTGCCAGCAGCCAAGGACGGGACTATGGCTACACCTTC; clone_size: NA; v_call: TRBV2; d_call: NA; j_call: TRBJ1-2
cdr3_aa: CAWVGFQGQYF; cdr3_nt: TGTGCCTGGGTGGGGTTTCAAGGCCAGTACTTC; clone_size: NA; v_call: TRBV30; d_call: NA; j_call: TRBJ2-5
cdr3_aa: CACTLGGLSTDTQYF; cdr3_nt: TGTGCCTGTACCTTAGGGGGCCTCAGCACAGATACGCAGTATTTT; clone_size: once; v_call: TRBV30; d_call: TRBD1; j_call: TRBJ2-3
cdr3_aa: CSVEPWPGTLSSTDTQYF; cdr3_nt: TGCAGCGTTGAACCGTGGCCCGGGACACTATCTAGCACAGATACGCAGTATTTT; clone_size: NA; v_call: TRBV29-1; d_call: NA; j_call: TRBJ2-3
cdr3_aa: CASNRQMNTEAFF; cdr3_nt: TGTGCCAGCAACCGACAAATGAACACTGAAGCTTTCTTT; clone_size: NA; v_call: TRBV6-5; d_call: NA; j_call: TRBJ1-1
cdr3_aa: CASSLDKSTDTQYF; cdr3_nt: TGTGCCAGCAGCTTAGACAAGAGCACAGATACGCAGTATTTT; clone_size: few; v_call: TRBV7-2; d_call: NA; j_call: TRBJ2-3
cdr3_aa: CSVGTSGLTDTQYF; cdr3_nt: TGCAGCGTTGGGACTAGCGGACTCACAGATACGCAGTATTTT; clone_size: few; v_call: TRBV29-1; d_call: TRBD2; j_call: TRBJ2-3
cdr3_aa: CASSLRTAISYEQYF; cdr3_nt: TGTGCCAGCAGCCTCCGGACAGCAATCTCCTACGAGCAGTACTTC; clone_size: NA; v_call: TRBV5-6; d_call: NA; j_call: TRBJ2-7
cdr3_aa: CASSLGSGANVLTF; cdr3_nt: TGCGCCAGCAGCTTGGGTTCTGGGGCCAACGTCCTGACTTTC; clone_size: NA; v_call: TRBV5-1; d_call: NA; j_call: TRBJ2-6
cdr3_aa: CASSPSRGVDEQFF; cdr3_nt: TGTGCCAGCTCACCCAGCAGGGGGGTGGATGAGCAGTTCTTC; clone_size: NA; v_call: TRBV18; d_call: NA; j_call: TRBJ2-1
cdr3_aa: CASSRTGGTGELFF; cdr3_nt: TGCGCCAGCAGCCGCACAGGGGGCACCGGGGAGCTGTTTTTT; clone_size: NA; v_call: TRBV5-1; d_call: TRBD1; j_call: TRBJ2-2
cdr3_aa: CAWSFTNTEAFF; cdr3_nt: TGTGCCTGGAGTTTTACGAACACTGAAGCTTTCTTT; clone_size: NA; v_call: TRBV30; d_call: NA; j_call: TRBJ1-1
cdr3_aa: CASSAAPYQPQHF; cdr3_nt: TGTGCCAGCAGCGCGGCCCCGTATCAGCCCCAGCATTTT; clone_size: NA; v_call: TRBV9; d_call: NA; j_call: TRBJ1-5
cdr3_aa: CAISERGVTETQYF; cdr3_nt: TGTGCCATCAGTGAGCGCGGGGTAACTGAGACCCAGTACTTC; clone_size: NA; v_call: TRBV10-3; d_call: NA; j_call: TRBJ2-5
cdr3_aa: CASSLMADTQYF; cdr3_nt: TGTGCCAGCAGCTTGATGGCGGATACGCAGTATTTT; clone_size: NA; v_call: TRBV7-8; d_call: NA; j_call: TRBJ2-3
cdr3_aa: CASSALALNSPLHF; cdr3_nt: TGTGCCAGCAGTGCCTTAGCACTTAATTCACCCCTCCACTTT; clone_size: few; v_call: TRBV27; d_call: NA; j_call: TRBJ1-6
cdr3_aa: CASSLWGGEAGYTF; cdr3_nt: TGTGCCAGCAGTTTATGGGGGGGTGAGGCTGGCTACACCTTC; clone_size: NA; v_call: TRBV28; d_call: NA; j_call: TRBJ1-2
cdr3_aa: CASSQYRGRDTGELFF; cdr3_nt: TGTGCCAGCAGCCAATACAGGGGAAGGGACACCGGGGAGCTGTTTTTT; clone_size: once; v_call: TRBV5-6; d_call: TRBD1; j_call: TRBJ2-2
cdr3_aa: CASSLMASVNSPLHF; cdr3_nt: TGTGCCAGCAGCTTAATGGCCAGCGTTAATTCACCCCTCCACTTT; clone_size: NA; v_call: TRBV7-3; d_call: NA; j_call: TRBJ1-6
cdr3_aa: CASSQGWNSPLHF; cdr3_nt: TGTGCCAGCAGCCAGGGATGGAATTCACCCCTCCACTTT; clone_size: few; v_call: TRBV5-4; d_call: NA; j_call: TRBJ1-6
cdr3_aa: CASSLVSLQETQYF; cdr3_nt: TGTGCCAGCAGCTTGGTAAGCCTCCAAGAGACCCAGTACTTC; clone_size: NA; v_call: TRBV5-6; d_call: NA; j_call: TRBJ2-5
cdr3_aa: CASTPGSFFTGYTF; cdr3_nt: TGTGCCAGCACCCCGGGATCGTTTTTTACTGGCTACACCTTC; clone_size: NA; v_call: TRBV6-5; d_call: NA; j_call: TRBJ1-2
cdr3_aa: CASSRHGSEQFF; cdr3_nt: TGTGCCAGCAGCCGACACGGGTCTGAGCAGTTCTTC; clone_size: NA; v_call: TRBV2; d_call: NA; j_call: TRBJ2-1
cdr3_aa: CASSHDRDGYTF; cdr3_nt: TGTGCCAGCAGCCACGACAGGGATGGCTACACCTTC; clone_size: NA; v_call: TRBV7-9; d_call: TRBD1; j_call: TRBJ1-2
cdr3_aa: CASSLGQGHNEQFF; cdr3_nt: TGTGCCAGCAGCCTAGGACAGGGGCACAATGAGCAGTTCTTC; clone_size: NA; v_call: TRBV7-3; d_call: TRBD1; j_call: TRBJ2-1
cdr3_aa: CAWRQQGAGGELFF; cdr3_nt: TGTGCCTGGAGGCAACAGGGGGCCGGCGGGGAGCTGTTTTTT; clone_size: NA; v_call: TRBV30; d_call: TRBD1; j_call: TRBJ2-2
cdr3_aa: CASSARQGDNEQFF; cdr3_nt: TGTGCCAGCAGCGCTAGACAGGGTGACAATGAGCAGTTCTTC; clone_size: NA; v_call: TRBV9; d_call: TRBD1; j_call: TRBJ2-1
cdr3_aa: CASSQDRSDYGYTF; cdr3_nt: TGCGCCAGCAGCCAAGATAGGTCCGACTATGGCTACACCTTC; clone_size: NA; v_call: TRBV4-1; d_call: NA; j_call: TRBJ1-2
cdr3_aa: CASFGGPYNSPLHF; cdr3_nt: TGTGCCAGCTTCGGGGGACCTTATAATTCACCCCTCCACTTT; clone_size: NA; v_call: TRBV27; d_call: NA; j_call: TRBJ1-6
cdr3_aa: CSVETSTDTQYF; cdr3_nt: TGCAGCGTTGAAACCAGCACAGATACGCAGTATTTT; clone_size: few; v_call: TRBV29-1; d_call: NA; j_call: TRBJ2-3
cdr3_aa: CASSSTGTGSEAFF; cdr3_nt: TGCGCCAGCAGCTCCACCGGGACAGGGTCTGAAGCTTTCTTT; clone_size: NA; v_call: TRBV5-1; d_call: TRBD1; j_call: TRBJ1-1
cdr3_aa: CASSRVIQGRSFYEQYF; cdr3_nt: TGTGCCAGCAGCCGAGTAATACAGGGAAGATCGTTCTACGAGCAGTACTTC; clone_size: few; v_call: TRBV27; d_call: NA; j_call: TRBJ2-7
cdr3_aa: CSVEEDRGLDTQYF; cdr3_nt: TGCAGCGTTGAGGAGGACAGGGGGCTAGATACGCAGTATTTT; clone_size: once; v_call: TRBV29-1; d_call: TRBD1; j_call: TRBJ2-3
cdr3_aa: CAWDLEGRPGEKLFF; cdr3_nt: TGTGCCTGGGACCTCGAGGGACGGCCGGGTGAAAAACTGTTTTTT; clone_size: NA; v_call: TRBV30; d_call: NA; j_call: TRBJ1-4
cdr3_aa: CASSTKASGGNTQYF; cdr3_nt: TGTGCCAGCAGTACGAAGGCTAGCGGGGGAAATACGCAGTATTTT; clone_size: NA; v_call: TRBV7-9; d_call: TRBD2; j_call: TRBJ2-3
cdr3_aa: CASSLAGMRGYTF; cdr3_nt: TGTGCCAGCAGCTTAGCGGGGATGCGGGGCTACACCTTC; clone_size: NA; v_call: TRBV11-2; d_call: NA; j_call: TRBJ1-2
cdr3_aa: CASIRDNNSPLHF; cdr3_nt: TGTGCCAGCATCCGGGACAATAATTCACCCCTCCACTTT; clone_size: NA; v_call: TRBV28; d_call: NA; j_call: TRBJ1-6
cdr3_aa: CSVEGDADTQYF; cdr3_nt: TGCAGCGTTGAGGGGGACGCAGATACGCAGTATTTT; clone_size: NA; v_call: TRBV29-1; d_call: NA; j_call: TRBJ2-3
cdr3_aa: CASRRDRFNEKLFF; cdr3_nt: TGTGCCAGCAGGAGGGACAGGTTCAATGAAAAACTGTTTTTT; clone_size: NA; v_call: TRBV6-1; d_call: TRBD1; j_call: TRBJ1-4
cdr3_aa: CASSIRQGNYGYTF; cdr3_nt: TGTGCCAGCAGTATCCGACAGGGGAACTATGGCTACACCTTC; clone_size: NA; v_call: TRBV27; d_call: TRBD1; j_call: TRBJ1-2
cdr3_aa: CASSSLGQGETQYF; cdr3_nt: TGTGCCAGCAGCTCCCTCGGACAGGGTGAGACCCAGTACTTC; clone_size: NA; v_call: TRBV7-2; d_call: TRBD1; j_call: TRBJ2-5
cdr3_aa: CSGGRNTEAFF; cdr3_nt: TGCAGCGGGGGTAGAAACACTGAAGCTTTCTTT; clone_size: NA; v_call: TRBV29-1; d_call: NA; j_call: TRBJ1-1
cdr3_aa: CASSPGGAVSYNEQFF; cdr3_nt: TGTGCCAGCTCACCCGGGGGGGCCGTATCCTACAATGAGCAGTTCTTC; clone_size: NA; v_call: TRBV18; d_call: TRBD2; j_call: TRBJ2-1
cdr3_aa: CASSDRGRNYGYTF; cdr3_nt: TGCGCCAGCAGTGACAGGGGAAGGAACTATGGCTACACCTTC; clone_size: few; v_call: TRBV4-1; d_call: TRBD1; j_call: TRBJ1-2
cdr3_aa: CATSRDLTSQETQYF; cdr3_nt: TGTGCCACCAGCAGAGATCTAACTTCCCAAGAGACCCAGTACTTC; clone_size: few; v_call: TRBV15; d_call: NA; j_call: TRBJ2-5
cdr3_aa: CASSPDRAYGYTF; cdr3_nt: TGTGCCAGCAGTCCGGACAGGGCATATGGCTACACCTTC; clone_size: once; v_call: TRBV6-6; d_call: TRBD1; j_call: TRBJ1-2
cdr3_aa: CASSQRTGVNTEAFF; cdr3_nt: TGCGCCAGCAGCCAACGGACAGGGGTGAACACTGAAGCTTTCTTT; clone_size: NA; v_call: TRBV4-1; d_call: TRBD1; j_call: TRBJ1-1
cdr3_aa: CSVAPTYTDTQYF; cdr3_nt: TGCAGCGTTGCCCCTACTTACACAGATACGCAGTATTTT; clone_size: few; v_call: TRBV29-1; d_call: NA; j_call: TRBJ2-3
cdr3_aa: CSVAGTGDEKLFF; cdr3_nt: TGCAGCGTCGCCGGGACAGGGGATGAAAAACTGTTTTTT; clone_size: NA; v_call: TRBV29-1; d_call: TRBD1; j_call: TRBJ1-4